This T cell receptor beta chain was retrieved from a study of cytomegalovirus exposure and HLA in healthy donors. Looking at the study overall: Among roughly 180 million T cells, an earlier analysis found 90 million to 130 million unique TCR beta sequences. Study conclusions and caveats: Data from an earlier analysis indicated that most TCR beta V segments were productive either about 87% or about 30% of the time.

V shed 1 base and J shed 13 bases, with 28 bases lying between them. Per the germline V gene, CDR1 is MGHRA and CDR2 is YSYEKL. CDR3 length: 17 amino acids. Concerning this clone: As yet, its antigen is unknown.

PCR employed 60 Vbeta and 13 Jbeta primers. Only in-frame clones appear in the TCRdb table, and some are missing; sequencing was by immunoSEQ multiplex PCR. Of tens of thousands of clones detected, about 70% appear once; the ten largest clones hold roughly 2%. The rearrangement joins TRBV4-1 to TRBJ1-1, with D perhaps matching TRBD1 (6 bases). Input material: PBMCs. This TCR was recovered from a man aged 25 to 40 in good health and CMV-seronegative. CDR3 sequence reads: CASSQVIPQPPGVEGFF. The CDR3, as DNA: TGCGCCAGCAGCCAAGTAATCCCACAGCCTCCAGGGGTAGAGGGTTTCTTT.